These T cell receptor beta chains were read from a single sample in a study of Tregs in tolerant kidney transplant recipients. TCRdb's copy holds only in-frame clones and misses some; the assay was immunoSEQ multiplex PCR. Among about 240,000 clones, roughly four fifths were seen once, and the ten largest hold about 0.68%. The sequenced sample was CD4+ T cells from blood. Receptors were obtained from a human donor in good health. CDR3s include the opening cysteine and the closing phenylalanine or tryptophan. The order of the fields is J gene, CDR3 length, D gene, V gene, clone size, CDR3 protein, CDR3 DNA. A D gene is named only where the DNA matches it firmly. Some rows have no size entry. The others give once, few or many, or a class for an expanded clone.

>TRBJ1-1|12|NA|TRBV6-5|NA
CASLGPHTEAFF
TGTGCCAGCCTTGGCCCCCACACTGAAGCTTTCTTT
>TRBJ1-2|13|NA|TRBV5-1|NA
CASSFWGGDGYTF
TGCGCCAGCAGCTTTTGGGGAGGGGATGGCTACACCTTC
>TRBJ1-2|14|NA|TRBV7-9|NA
CASSLENRVYGYTF
TGTGCCAGCAGCTTAGAGAACAGGGTCTATGGCTACACCTTC
>TRBJ2-3|14|NA|TRBV29-1|NA
CSAPAGITSDTQYF
TGCAGCGCTCCCGCGGGGATTACGTCGGATACGCAGTATTTT
>TRBJ2-1|12|TRBD2|TRBV11-2|NA
CASSPQLAGVFF
TGTGCCAGCAGCCCCCAACTAGCGGGAGTTTTCTTC
>TRBJ2-3|12|NA|TRBV7-3|NA
CASSLYGDTQYF
TGTGCCAGCAGCCTCTACGGTGATACGCAGTATTTT
>TRBJ2-5|15|TRBD2|TRBV6-5|NA
CASSYGAGGSETQYF
TGTGCCAGCAGTTACGGCGCGGGAGGGTCGGAGACCCAGTACTTC
>TRBJ2-5|19|NA|TRBV4-1|NA
CASSQSRSALLEGMETQYF
TGCGCCAGCAGCCAAAGCCGATCGGCCTTACTAGAAGGAATGGAGACCCAGTACTTC
>TRBJ1-5|13|NA|TRBV29-1|NA
CSVEGGLGQPQHF
TGCAGCGTTGAAGGCGGGTTGGGCCAGCCCCAGCATTTT
>TRBJ1-5|9|NA|TRBV19|few
CGSNQPQHF
TGTGGTTCAAATCAGCCCCAGCATTTT
>TRBJ1-2|13|NA|TRBV4-1|NA
CASSPSGMNGYTF
TGCGCCAGCAGCCCTAGTGGGATGAATGGCTACACCTTC
>TRBJ2-2|13|NA|TRBV10-1|few
CASSESGTGELFF
TGCGCCAGCAGTGAGTCGGGCACCGGGGAGCTGTTTTTT
>TRBJ1-6|16|NA|TRBV14|NA
CASSQGLSSYNSPLHF
TGTGCCAGCAGCCAAGGGCTGAGCTCCTATAATTCACCCCTCCACTTT
>TRBJ1-4|13|NA|TRBV6-1|few
CAIPGPTNEKLFF
TGTGCCATTCCGGGACCAACTAATGAAAAACTGTTTTTT
>TRBJ2-2|14|NA|TRBV30|NA
CAWSWDLGTGELFF
TGTGCCTGGAGTTGGGACCTAGGCACCGGGGAGCTGTTTTTT
>TRBJ1-4|12|NA|TRBV9|NA
CASSGGNEKLFF
TGTGCCAGCAGCGGAGGAAATGAAAAACTGTTTTTT
>TRBJ2-7|16|NA|TRBV5-1|NA
CASSLAASPTLFEQYF
TGCGCCAGCAGCTTGGCAGCGTCTCCTACTCTTTTCGAGCAGTACTTC
>TRBJ1-1|13|NA|TRBV7-2|NA
CASSPQVNTEAFF
TGTGCCAGCAGCCCACAAGTGAACACTGAAGCTTTCTTT
>TRBJ1-3|13|NA|TRBV10-1|few
CASQTDYGNTIYF
TGCGCCAGCCAGACAGATTACGGAAACACCATATATTTT
>TRBJ2-7|13|NA|TRBV6-1|few
CASSASAYYEQYF
TGTGCCAGCAGTGCGTCCGCCTACTACGAGCAGTACTTC
>TRBJ2-7|15|NA|TRBV28|NA
CASSLWAGNTDEQYF
TGTGCCAGCAGTTTATGGGCCGGGAACACGGACGAGCAGTACTTC
>TRBJ2-1|14|NA|TRBV19|NA
CASRSWSSYNEQFF
TGTGCCAGTAGGAGCTGGAGCTCCTACAATGAGCAGTTCTTC
>TRBJ2-7|15|NA|TRBV5-6|NA
CASSLVGEASYEQYF
TGTGCCAGCAGCTTGGTAGGGGAAGCCTCCTACGAGCAGTACTTC
>TRBJ2-6|16|TRBD1|TRBV5-4|few
CALGRQGASGANVLTF
TGTGCATTGGGGCGACAGGGGGCATCTGGGGCCAACGTCCTGACTTTC
>TRBJ1-2|13|NA|TRBV23-1|NA
CASRKGETYGYTF
TGCGCCAGCAGGAAGGGAGAAACCTATGGCTACACCTTC
>TRBJ2-1|16|TRBD2|TRBV5-6|NA
CASSRRTSGRYNEQFF
TGTGCCAGCAGCCGCCGGACTAGCGGGAGATACAATGAGCAGTTCTTC
>TRBJ1-5|14|TRBD1|TRBV5-1|NA
CASSLSTGSEPQHF
TGCGCCAGCAGCTTATCGACAGGGTCGGAGCCCCAGCATTTT
>TRBJ2-3|16|NA|TRBV9|NA
CASSRRSIPSTDTQYF
TGTGCCAGCAGTAGAAGGTCTATCCCTAGCACAGATACGCAGTATTTT
>TRBJ1-2|12|NA|TRBV30|NA
CAWREPNYGYTF
TGTGCCTGGAGGGAACCTAACTATGGCTACACCTTC
>TRBJ1-2|17|TRBD1|TRBV5-6|NA
CASSPPGGSSLGYGYTF
TGTGCCAGCAGCCCCCCAGGGGGCTCGTCATTAGGCTATGGCTACACCTTC
>TRBJ1-3|15|NA|TRBV6-5|NA
CASSADRTSGNTIYF
TGTGCCAGCAGTGCGGACCGGACCTCTGGAAACACCATATATTTT
>TRBJ2-7|15|NA|TRBV7-9|NA
CASSLEGGPDHEQYF
TGTGCCAGCAGCTTAGAGGGGGGTCCTGACCACGAGCAGTACTTC
>TRBJ2-2|14|NA|TRBV19|NA
CAARDRGRTGELFF
TGTGCCGCCAGGGACCGGGGGCGCACCGGGGAGCTGTTTTTT
>TRBJ1-1|13|NA|TRBV29-1|NA
CSVETGGTTEAFF
TGCAGCGTTGAGACGGGGGGGACCACTGAAGCTTTCTTT
>TRBJ1-2|14|TRBD1|TRBV5-1|once
CASRRDGQGDGYTF
TGCGCCAGCAGGCGGGACGGACAGGGCGATGGCTACACCTTC
>TRBJ1-6|15|TRBD1|TRBV7-3|NA
CASSLLTGVGSPLHF
TGTGCCAGCAGCTTACTGACAGGGGTCGGGTCACCCCTCCACTTT
>TRBJ1-1|11|NA|TRBV7-9|NA
CASSLQEEAFF
TGTGCCAGCAGCTTACAGGAAGAAGCTTTCTTT
>TRBJ2-3|14|NA|TRBV6-5|NA
CASSARLRADTQYF
TGTGCCAGCAGTGCCCGCCTGAGGGCAGATACGCAGTATTTT
>TRBJ2-7|13|TRBD1|TRBV19|NA
CASSMGQNYEQYF
TGTGCCAGTAGTATGGGACAGAACTACGAGCAGTACTTC
>TRBJ2-2|14|NA|TRBV5-5|NA
CASSWTPETGELFF
TGTGCCAGCAGCTGGACCCCGGAGACCGGGGAGCTGTTTTTT
>TRBJ1-5|15|NA|TRBV2|NA
CASSALENSNQPQHF
TGTGCCAGCAGTGCACTGGAGAATAGCAATCAGCCCCAGCATTTT
>TRBJ2-3|16|NA|TRBV5-5|NA
CASSFIPRGSTDTQYF
TGTGCCAGCAGCTTCATCCCACGGGGGAGCACAGATACGCAGTATTTT
>TRBJ2-1|16|TRBD2|TRBV9|once
CTSSLIAGSSYNEQFF
TGTACCAGCAGCCTTATAGCGGGGAGCTCCTACAATGAGCAGTTCTTC
>TRBJ2-4|13|NA|TRBV6-1|NA
CASEIRAKNIQYF
TGTGCCAGCGAGATCCGGGCCAAAAACATTCAGTACTTC
>TRBJ2-3|14|TRBD1|TRBV10-3|few
CAIRAGQAQDTQYF
TGTGCCATCAGGGCGGGACAGGCGCAAGATACGCAGTATTTT